These T cell receptor beta chains were read from a single sample in a study of CD8 T cells in Susac syndrome. TCRdb processed the immunoSEQ multiplex PCR reads anew with MiXCR; each CDR3 protein has one entry. This repertoire shows 150,000 to 190,000 distinct CDR3 sequences, around 95% found once; its top ten account for roughly 0.15%. The material sequenced was CD8+ T cells from PBMCs. The receptors originated from a human donor with multiple sclerosis. CDR3s include the opening cysteine and the closing phenylalanine or tryptophan. A D gene is named only where the DNA matches it firmly. Not all rows give a size; the values are once, few, many and, for expanded clones, a class.

V gene: TRBV30; clone size: NA; J gene: TRBJ2-1; CDR3 length: 14; D gene: TRBD2; CDR3 DNA: TGTGCCTGGAGTGGGGTAGCGGGGGATAATGAGCAGTTCTTC; CDR3 protein: CAWSGVAGDNEQFF
V gene: TRBV9; clone size: NA; J gene: TRBJ2-1; CDR3 length: 15; D gene: TRBD2; CDR3 DNA: TGTGCCAGCAGCGCGGGAACTAGCGGGATCAATGAGCAGTTCTTC; CDR3 protein: CASSAGTSGINEQFF
V gene: TRBV29-1; clone size: NA; J gene: TRBJ2-7; CDR3 length: 12; D gene: NA; CDR3 DNA: TGCAGCGTTGAGGCAGGGCTGCACGAGCAGTACTTC; CDR3 protein: CSVEAGLHEQYF
V gene: TRBV4-1; clone size: NA; J gene: TRBJ1-1; CDR3 length: 16; D gene: TRBD1; CDR3 DNA: TGCGCCAGCAGCCAAGATGGTAGGGGGCCTGAAACTGAAGCTTTCTTT; CDR3 protein: CASSQDGRGPETEAFF
V gene: TRBV7-2; clone size: NA; J gene: TRBJ2-3; CDR3 length: 14; D gene: NA; CDR3 DNA: TGTGCCAGCAGCTTAATCTGGGGCACAGATACGCAGTATTTT; CDR3 protein: CASSLIWGTDTQYF
V gene: TRBV20-1; clone size: NA; J gene: TRBJ1-4; CDR3 length: 13; D gene: NA; CDR3 DNA: TGCAGTGCCAGACCGGGGGAAGACGAAAAACTGTTTTTT; CDR3 protein: CSARPGEDEKLFF
V gene: TRBV29-1; clone size: NA; J gene: TRBJ1-2; CDR3 length: 11; D gene: NA; CDR3 DNA: TGCAGCGTGGCCCCCTCTTTAGGCTACACCTTC; CDR3 protein: CSVAPSLGYTF
V gene: TRBV7-6; clone size: NA; J gene: TRBJ1-1; CDR3 length: 16; D gene: NA; CDR3 DNA: TGTGCCAGCAGCCCGCGGCAGGGCTCCATGAACACTGAAGCTTTCTTT; CDR3 protein: CASSPRQGSMNTEAFF
V gene: TRBV5-6; clone size: NA; J gene: TRBJ2-2; CDR3 length: 13; D gene: NA; CDR3 DNA: TGTGCCAGCAGCTTGGTAGGGGTCGGGGAGCTGTTTTTT; CDR3 protein: CASSLVGVGELFF
V gene: TRBV27; clone size: NA; J gene: TRBJ2-2; CDR3 length: 12; D gene: NA; CDR3 DNA: TGTGCCAGCAGTATACAGGCCGGGGAGCTGTTTTTT; CDR3 protein: CASSIQAGELFF
V gene: TRBV6-5; clone size: few; J gene: TRBJ2-2; CDR3 length: 13; D gene: NA; CDR3 DNA: TGTGCCAGCAGTTACGGGTTCCCCGGGGAGCTGTTTTTT; CDR3 protein: CASSYGFPGELFF
V gene: TRBV5-6; clone size: NA; J gene: TRBJ2-2; CDR3 length: 14; D gene: TRBD1; CDR3 DNA: TGTGCCAGCAGCGGACAGGAATACACCGGGGAGCTGTTTTTT; CDR3 protein: CASSGQEYTGELFF
V gene: TRBV28; clone size: NA; J gene: TRBJ2-3; CDR3 length: 17; D gene: TRBD1; CDR3 DNA: TGTGCCAGCAGTTTAGGGACAGCGATAGCTAGCACAGATACGCAGTATTTT; CDR3 protein: CASSLGTAIASTDTQYF
V gene: TRBV20-1; clone size: NA; J gene: TRBJ2-1; CDR3 length: 15; D gene: NA; CDR3 DNA: TGCAGTGTTCAGCTCCTTGAAAGCTCCTACAATGAGCAGTTCTTC; CDR3 protein: CSVQLLESSYNEQFF
V gene: TRBV7-9; clone size: NA; J gene: TRBJ1-5; CDR3 length: 15; D gene: NA; CDR3 DNA: TGTGCCAGCAGCTTAGATCGACAGGAGAATCAGCCCCAGCATTTT; CDR3 protein: CASSLDRQENQPQHF
V gene: TRBV7-8; clone size: NA; J gene: TRBJ1-1; CDR3 length: 14; D gene: NA; CDR3 DNA: TGTGCCAGCAGCTTCGATCCGGGGGGCACTGAAGCTTTCTTT; CDR3 protein: CASSFDPGGTEAFF
V gene: TRBV9; clone size: NA; J gene: TRBJ1-2; CDR3 length: 16; D gene: NA; CDR3 DNA: TGTGCCAGCAGCGTAGCCAGGGAAGGAGTAGACTATGGCTACACCTTC; CDR3 protein: CASSVAREGVDYGYTF
V gene: TRBV7-9; clone size: NA; J gene: TRBJ1-4; CDR3 length: 14; D gene: NA; CDR3 DNA: TGTGCCAGCAGCTTAGTCGGGGGCGATGAAAAACTGTTTTTT; CDR3 protein: CASSLVGGDEKLFF
V gene: TRBV20-1; clone size: NA; J gene: TRBJ1-6; CDR3 length: 13; D gene: NA; CDR3 DNA: TGCAGTGCGGGAGGGGACTATAATTCACCCCTCCACTTT; CDR3 protein: CSAGGDYNSPLHF
V gene: TRBV29-1; clone size: NA; J gene: TRBJ2-7; CDR3 length: 15; D gene: TRBD1; CDR3 DNA: TGCAGCGTTGAAGACGACAGGGGGCTCAATTACGAGCAGTACTTC; CDR3 protein: CSVEDDRGLNYEQYF
V gene: TRBV20-1; clone size: NA; J gene: TRBJ2-2; CDR3 length: 15; D gene: TRBD1; CDR3 DNA: TGCAGTGCTAGAGATGTGGGACAGATGACCGGGGAGCTGTTTTTT; CDR3 protein: CSARDVGQMTGELFF
V gene: TRBV6-6; clone size: NA; J gene: TRBJ1-6; CDR3 length: 15; D gene: TRBD1; CDR3 DNA: TGTGCCAGCAGATCGCGGGACAGGGGAAATTCACCCCTCCACTTT; CDR3 protein: CASRSRDRGNSPLHF
V gene: TRBV11-2; clone size: NA; J gene: TRBJ2-3; CDR3 length: 11; D gene: TRBD2; CDR3 DNA: TGTGCCAGCACGACTAGCTATACGCAGTATTTT; CDR3 protein: CASTTSYTQYF
V gene: TRBV20-1; clone size: NA; J gene: TRBJ2-3; CDR3 length: 15; D gene: TRBD1; CDR3 DNA: TGCAGTGCTAGAGATCGAGGGGGCCCCACAGATACGCAGTATTTT; CDR3 protein: CSARDRGGPTDTQYF
V gene: TRBV7-6; clone size: NA; J gene: TRBJ2-5; CDR3 length: 14; D gene: NA; CDR3 DNA: TGTGCCAGCAGCCCCGGGATCTCAGGAGAGACCCAGTACTTC; CDR3 protein: CASSPGISGETQYF
V gene: TRBV5-1; clone size: NA; J gene: TRBJ2-1; CDR3 length: 14; D gene: NA; CDR3 DNA: TGCGCCAGCAGCTGGGGTTCAGATTACAATGAGCAGTTCTTC; CDR3 protein: CASSWGSDYNEQFF
V gene: TRBV12-3/TRBV12-4; clone size: NA; J gene: TRBJ2-2; CDR3 length: 13; D gene: TRBD1; CDR3 DNA: TGTGCCAGCACCCCGCAGGGGGCCGGGGAGCTGTTTTTT; CDR3 protein: CASTPQGAGELFF
V gene: TRBV6-5; clone size: once; J gene: TRBJ2-1; CDR3 length: 16; D gene: TRBD1; CDR3 DNA: TGTGCCAGCAGTTCACGCGACAGGGTCCTGGGGAATGAGCAGTTCTTC; CDR3 protein: CASSSRDRVLGNEQFF
V gene: TRBV15; clone size: NA; J gene: TRBJ2-3; CDR3 length: 14; D gene: TRBD2; CDR3 DNA: TGTGCCACCAGCAGCAGCGGGGCCACAGATACGCAGTATTTT; CDR3 protein: CATSSSGATDTQYF
V gene: TRBV2; clone size: few; J gene: TRBJ1-1; CDR3 length: 14; D gene: TRBD1; CDR3 DNA: TGTGCCAGCAGTCAGATTACAGGGGACACTGAAGCTTTCTTT; CDR3 protein: CASSQITGDTEAFF